The clone carrying this TCR beta chain was detected once. The source of the sample is a study of blood T cell repertoires in COVID-19. Study in general: Spain, Italy and the United States supplied samples that represented acute and convalescent COVID-19. The analysed material was cDNA or gDNA that came from T cells, B-cell-depleted T cells, or PBMCs.

Libraries were prepared by immunoSEQ multiplex PCR; TCRdb keeps only in-frame clonotypes and omits some of them. This sample has under 250,000 clones; nearly 90% occur once, and the top ten carry approximately 11%. The CDR3 extends over 14 amino acids. Germline loops: CDR1 MNHEY, CDR2 SMNVEV (reference sequence). J gave up 7 bases and V 10 bases, and 11 bases lay outside the gene matches. Residents of 24 US areas, aged about 18 to 89 years, made up the participants. The sample comprised PBMCs or T cells enriched from blood (not recorded which). The chain employs TRBV27 and TRBJ2-5; 11 bases line up with TRBD2. This sequence originates from a man aged 30 to 45 who had recovered from COVID-19. CDR3: CATAIAGGPGTQYF. In nucleotides, the CDR3 is TGTGCCACCGCGATAGCGGGAGGGCCTGGGACCCAGTACTTC.